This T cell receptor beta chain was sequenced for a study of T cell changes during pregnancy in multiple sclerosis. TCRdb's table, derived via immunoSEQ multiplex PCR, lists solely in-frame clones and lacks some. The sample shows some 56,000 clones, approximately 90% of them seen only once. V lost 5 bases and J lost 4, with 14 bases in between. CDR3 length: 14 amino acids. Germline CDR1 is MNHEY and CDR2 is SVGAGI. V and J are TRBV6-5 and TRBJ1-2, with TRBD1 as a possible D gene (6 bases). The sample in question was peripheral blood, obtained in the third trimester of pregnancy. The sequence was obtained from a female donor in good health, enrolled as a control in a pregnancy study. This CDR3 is CASSSGTNAYGYTF. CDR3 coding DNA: TGTGCCAGCAGTAGTGGGACAAACGCCTATGGCTACACCTTC.